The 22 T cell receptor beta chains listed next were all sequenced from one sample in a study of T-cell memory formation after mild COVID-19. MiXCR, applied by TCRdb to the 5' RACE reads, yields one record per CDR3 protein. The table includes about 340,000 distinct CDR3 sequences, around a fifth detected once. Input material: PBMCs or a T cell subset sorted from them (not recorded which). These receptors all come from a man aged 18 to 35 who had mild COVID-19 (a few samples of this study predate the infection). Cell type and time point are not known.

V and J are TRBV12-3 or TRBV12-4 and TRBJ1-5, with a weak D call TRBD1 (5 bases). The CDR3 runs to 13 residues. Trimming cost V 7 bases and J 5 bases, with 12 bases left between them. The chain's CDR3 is CASTATAYQPQHF. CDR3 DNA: TGTGCCAGCACCGCGACAGCATATCAGCCCCAGCATTTT.

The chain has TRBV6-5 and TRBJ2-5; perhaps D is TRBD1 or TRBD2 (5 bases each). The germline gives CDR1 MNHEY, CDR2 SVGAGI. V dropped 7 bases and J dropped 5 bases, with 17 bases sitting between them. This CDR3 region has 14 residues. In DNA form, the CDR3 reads TGTGCCAGCACAAAACTAGGGGCAGCGGAGACCCAGTACTTC. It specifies CASTKLGAAETQYF.

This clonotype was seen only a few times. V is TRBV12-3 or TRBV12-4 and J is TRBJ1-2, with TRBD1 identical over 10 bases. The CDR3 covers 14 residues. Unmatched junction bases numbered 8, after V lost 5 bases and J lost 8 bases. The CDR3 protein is CASSPGQGVGGYTF. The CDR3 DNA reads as TGTGCCAGCAGTCCCGGACAGGGGGTGGGCGGCTACACCTTC.

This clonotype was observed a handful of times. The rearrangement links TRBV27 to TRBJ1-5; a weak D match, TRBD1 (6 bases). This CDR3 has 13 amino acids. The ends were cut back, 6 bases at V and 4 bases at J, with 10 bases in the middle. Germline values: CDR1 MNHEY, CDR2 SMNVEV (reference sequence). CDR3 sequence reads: CASSRTENQPQHF. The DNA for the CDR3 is TGTGCCAGCAGCCGGACAGAAAATCAGCCCCAGCATTTT.

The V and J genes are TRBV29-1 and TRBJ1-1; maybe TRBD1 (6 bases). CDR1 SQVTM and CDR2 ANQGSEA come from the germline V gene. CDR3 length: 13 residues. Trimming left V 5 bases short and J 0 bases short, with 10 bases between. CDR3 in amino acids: CSVYRDLNTEAFF. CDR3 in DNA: TGCAGCGTTTACAGGGATCTGAACACTGAAGCTTTCTTT.

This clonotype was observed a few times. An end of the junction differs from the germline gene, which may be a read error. CDR3 amino acids: CASSHLGLAGAF. The CDR3 DNA reads TGTGCCAGCAGTCACCTCGGGTTAGCGGGGGCCTTC. The chain joins TRBV28 to TRBJ2-5; TRBD2 matches 9 bases. Germline lookup yields CDR1 MDHEN and CDR2 SYDVKM. The CDR3 has 12 amino acids.

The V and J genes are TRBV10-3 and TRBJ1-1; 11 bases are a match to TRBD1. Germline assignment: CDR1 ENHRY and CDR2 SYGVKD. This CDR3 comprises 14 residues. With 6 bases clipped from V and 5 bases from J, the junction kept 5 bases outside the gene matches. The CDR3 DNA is TGTGCCATCAGAGGACAGGGGGCAAGGACTGAAGCTTTCTTT. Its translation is CAIRGQGARTEAFF.

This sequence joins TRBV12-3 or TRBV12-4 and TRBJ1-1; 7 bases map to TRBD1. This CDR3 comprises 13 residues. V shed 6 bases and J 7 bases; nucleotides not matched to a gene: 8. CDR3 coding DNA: TGTGCCAGCAGCCCAACAGGGGTTGATGAAGCTTTCTTT. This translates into CASSPTGVDEAFF.

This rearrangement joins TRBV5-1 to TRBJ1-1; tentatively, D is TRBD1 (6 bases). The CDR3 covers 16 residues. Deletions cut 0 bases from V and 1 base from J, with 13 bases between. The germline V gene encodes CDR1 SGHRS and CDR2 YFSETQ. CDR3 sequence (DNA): TGCGCCAGCAGCTTGGGGGGGGGCACGGCGAACACTGAAGCTTTCTTT. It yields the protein CASSLGGGTANTEAFF.

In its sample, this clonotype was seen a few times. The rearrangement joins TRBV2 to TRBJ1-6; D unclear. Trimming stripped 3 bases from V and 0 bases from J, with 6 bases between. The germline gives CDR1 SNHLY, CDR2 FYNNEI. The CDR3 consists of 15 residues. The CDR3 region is CASSEKVSYNSPLHF. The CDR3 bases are TGTGCCAGCAGTGAGAAAGTCTCCTATAATTCACCCCTCCACTTT.

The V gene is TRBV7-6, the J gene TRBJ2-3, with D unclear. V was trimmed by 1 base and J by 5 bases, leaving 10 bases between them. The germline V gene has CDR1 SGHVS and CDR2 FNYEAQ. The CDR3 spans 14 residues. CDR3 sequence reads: CASSLVLGGDTQYF. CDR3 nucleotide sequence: TGTGCCAGCAGCTTAGTTTTGGGTGGAGATACGCAGTATTTT. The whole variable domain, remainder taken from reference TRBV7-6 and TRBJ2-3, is GAGVSQSPRYKVTKRGQDVALRCDPISGHVSLYWYRQALGQGPEFLTYFNYEAQQDKSGLPNDRFSAERPEGSISTLTIQRTEQRDSAMYRCASSLVLGGDTQYFGPGTRLTVL.

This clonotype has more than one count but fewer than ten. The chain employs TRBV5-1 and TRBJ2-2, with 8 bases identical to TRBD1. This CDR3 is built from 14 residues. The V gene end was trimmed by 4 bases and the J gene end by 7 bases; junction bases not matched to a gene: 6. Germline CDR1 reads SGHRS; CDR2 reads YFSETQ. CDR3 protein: CASSAIQGVGELFF. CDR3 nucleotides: TGCGCCAGCAGCGCTATACAGGGGGTCGGGGAGCTGTTTTTT.

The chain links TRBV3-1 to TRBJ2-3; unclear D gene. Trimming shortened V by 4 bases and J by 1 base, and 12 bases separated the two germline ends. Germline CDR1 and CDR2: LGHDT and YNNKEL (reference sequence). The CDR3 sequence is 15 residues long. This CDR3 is CASSLLPGRTDTQYF. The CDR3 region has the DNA TGTGCCAGCAGCCTACTTCCCGGACGCACAGATACGCAGTATTTT.

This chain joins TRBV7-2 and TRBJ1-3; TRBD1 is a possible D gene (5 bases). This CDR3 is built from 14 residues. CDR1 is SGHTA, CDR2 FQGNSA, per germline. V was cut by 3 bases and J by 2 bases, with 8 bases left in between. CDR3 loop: CASSFGGAGNTIYF. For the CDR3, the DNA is TGTGCCAGCAGCTTTGGGGGGGCTGGAAACACCATATATTTT.

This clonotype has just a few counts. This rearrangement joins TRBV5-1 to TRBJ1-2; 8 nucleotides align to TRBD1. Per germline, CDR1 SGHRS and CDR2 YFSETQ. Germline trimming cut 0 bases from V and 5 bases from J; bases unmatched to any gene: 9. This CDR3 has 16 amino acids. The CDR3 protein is CASSLDPGGRRYGYTF. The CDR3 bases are TGCGCCAGCAGCTTGGACCCAGGGGGCCGTCGTTATGGCTACACCTTC.

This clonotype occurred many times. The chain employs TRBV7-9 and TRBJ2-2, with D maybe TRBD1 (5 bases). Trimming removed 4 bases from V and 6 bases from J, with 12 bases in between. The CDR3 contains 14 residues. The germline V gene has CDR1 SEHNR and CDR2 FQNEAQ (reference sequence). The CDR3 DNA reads TGTGCCAGCAGCTCCCAGGGCGGACCCGGGGAGCTGTTTTTT. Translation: CASSSQGGPGELFF. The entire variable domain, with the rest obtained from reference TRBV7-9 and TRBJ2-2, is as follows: DTGVSQNPRHKITKRGQNVTFRCDPISEHNRLYWYRQTLGQGPEFLTYFQNEAQLEKSRLLSDRFSAERPKGSFSTLEIQRTEQGDSAMYLCASSSQGGPGELFFGEGSRLTVL.

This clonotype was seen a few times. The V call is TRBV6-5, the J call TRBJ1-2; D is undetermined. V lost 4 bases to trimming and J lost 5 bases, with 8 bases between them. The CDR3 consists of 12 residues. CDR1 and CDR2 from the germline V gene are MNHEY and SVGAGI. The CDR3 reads CASSSPLYGYTF. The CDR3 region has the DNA TGTGCCAGCAGTTCACCCCTATATGGCTACACCTTC.

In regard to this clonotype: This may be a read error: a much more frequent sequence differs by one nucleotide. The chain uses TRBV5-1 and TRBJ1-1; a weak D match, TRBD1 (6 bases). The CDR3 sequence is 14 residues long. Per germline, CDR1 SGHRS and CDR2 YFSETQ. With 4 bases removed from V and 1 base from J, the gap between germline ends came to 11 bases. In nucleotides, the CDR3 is TGCGCCAGCAGCGGCTGGACAGCGAACACTGAAGCTTTCTTT. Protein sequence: CASSGWTANTEAFF.

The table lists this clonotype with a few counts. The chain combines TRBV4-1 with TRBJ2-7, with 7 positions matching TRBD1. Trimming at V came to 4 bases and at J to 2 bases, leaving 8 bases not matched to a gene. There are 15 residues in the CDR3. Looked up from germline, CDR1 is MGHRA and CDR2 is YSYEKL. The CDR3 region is CASSPFPQGAYEQYF. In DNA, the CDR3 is TGCGCCAGCAGCCCCTTCCCTCAGGGGGCCTACGAGCAGTACTTC.

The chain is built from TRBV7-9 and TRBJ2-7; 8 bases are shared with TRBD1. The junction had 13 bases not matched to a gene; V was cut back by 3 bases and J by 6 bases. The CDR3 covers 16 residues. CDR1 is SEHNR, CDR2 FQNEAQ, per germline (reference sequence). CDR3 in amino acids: CASSFSWTGSGGEQYV. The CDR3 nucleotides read TGTGCCAGCAGCTTCTCTTGGACAGGGAGCGGTGGCGAGCAGTACGTC.

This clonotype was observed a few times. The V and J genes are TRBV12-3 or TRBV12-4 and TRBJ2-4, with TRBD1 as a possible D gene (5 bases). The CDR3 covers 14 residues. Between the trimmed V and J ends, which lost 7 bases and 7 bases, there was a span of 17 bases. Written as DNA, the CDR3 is TGTGCCAGCACCCTGGGGCAGGGCGGCAACATTCAGTACTTC. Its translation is CASTLGQGGNIQYF.

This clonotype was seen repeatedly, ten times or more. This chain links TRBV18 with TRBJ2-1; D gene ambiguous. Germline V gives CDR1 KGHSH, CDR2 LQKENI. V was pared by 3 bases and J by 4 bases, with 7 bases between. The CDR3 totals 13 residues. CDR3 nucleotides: TGTGCCAGCTCACCGACGGGTTACAATGAGCAGTTCTTC. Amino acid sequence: CASSPTGYNEQFF.